The 3 T cell receptor beta chains given below trace back to one sample, sequenced in a study of cytomegalovirus exposure and HLA in healthy donors. The PCR contained 60 Vbeta and 13 Jbeta primers. Sequenced by immunoSEQ multiplex PCR; TCRdb stores in-frame clones only, minus some. The sample has 60,000 to 100,000 clones, 78% seen once. The sequencing input was PBMCs. Every receptor here comes from a man in his forties in good health and CMV-seronegative.

A note on this clone: Compared with germline, one end of the junction differs, possibly owing to a read error. The V and J genes are TRBV7-7 and TRBJ2-7, with TRBD2 identical over 12 bases. The germline V gene has CDR1 SSHAT and CDR2 FNYEAQ (reference sequence). This CDR3 comprises 17 residues. CDR3 sequence: CASSLGPGGTSGYEQYF. CDR3 sequence (DNA): TGTGCTAGCAGCTTAGGCCCCGGGGGGACTAGCGGGTACGAGCAGTACTTC.

The chain employs TRBV2 and TRBJ1-2; a weak D match, TRBD1 (5 bases). This CDR3 comprises 14 residues. V gave up 4 bases and J gave up 4 bases, with 13 bases separating them. Per the germline V gene, CDR1 is SNHLY and CDR2 is FYNNEI. CDR3 residues: CASSVQAQGYGYTF. For the CDR3, the DNA is TGTGCCAGCAGTGTCCAGGCGCAGGGCTATGGCTACACCTTC.

This chain joins TRBV7-6 and TRBJ2-1; D may be TRBD2 (5 bases). CDR3 size: 18 residues. Trimming left V 4 bases short and J 4 bases short, with 23 bases between. Per the germline V gene, CDR1 is SGHVS and CDR2 is FNYEAQ. CDR3 region: CASSSPAPRQLGYNEQFF. The CDR3 bases are TGTGCCAGCAGCTCCCCGGCCCCTCGGCAACTAGGTTACAATGAGCAGTTCTTC.